The present TCR beta chain was sequenced within a study of T cell repertoires in cytomegalovirus infection. The wider study: Based on public TCR beta signatures, there were indications of CMV infection and of a matching HLA type.

One entry per CDR3 protein results from TCRdb running MiXCR on the reads. The repertoire holds approximately 120,000 distinct CDR3 sequences, with 32% as singletons. About this clonotype: No antigen is known for it.

Study-level results: The study identified carriers of CMV plus the relevant HLA from cumulative public TCR beta family frequency. HLA-C-restricted CMV-specific TCR beta clonotypes prevailed in the ex vivo response.

This CDR3 has 15 amino acids. Per germline, CDR1 SGHAT and CDR2 FQNNGV. The J segment lost 0 bases and the V segment lost 5 bases, leaving 5 bases of the junction unmatched. V is TRBV11-2 and J is TRBJ2-3, with TRBD1 identical over 7 bases. The specimen comprised CD8+ T cells from cultured PBMCs, sampled from culture after CMV antigen stimulation. The TCR originated in a human donor in good health (CMV status not recorded). Some clones in this sample may be carry-over from other donors' samples. The CDR3 region is CASSQADRSTDTQYF. The CDR3 region has the DNA TGTGCCAGCAGCCAAGCGGACAGGAGCACAGATACGCAGTATTTT.